This entry lists 7 T cell receptor beta chains sequenced from one sample in a study of blood T cell repertoires in COVID-19. Produced via immunoSEQ multiplex PCR; TCRdb's table is partial and in-frame only. This table has some 210,000 clones, approximately 80% appearing once. The sequenced material came from peripheral blood. These TCRs come from a human donor in a cohort sampled during active COVID-19.

V gene TRBV7-8 combines with J gene TRBJ1-1; D is possibly TRBD1 (5 bases). Germline lookup yields CDR1 SGHVS and CDR2 FQNEAQ. Trimming removed 7 bases at V and 6 bases at J, with 18 bases between. The CDR3 contains 14 residues. The CDR3 here is CASKYRSSSSEAFF. The CDR3 DNA reads TGTGCCAGCAAATACAGGAGCTCCTCCTCTGAAGCTTTCTTT. The full variable domain, rest sourced from reference TRBV7-8 and TRBJ1-1, is GAGVSQSPRYKVAKRGQDVALRCDPISGHVSLFWYQQALGQGPEFLTYFQNEAQLDKSGLPSDRFFAERPEGSVSTLKIQRTQQEDSAVYLCASKYRSSSSEAFFGQGTRLTVV.

V gene TRBV6-5 combines with J gene TRBJ2-1; the D gene is possibly TRBD2 (5 bases). There are 15 residues in the CDR3. V lost 5 bases and J 5 bases, leaving 16 bases between the germline ends. Germline loops: CDR1 MNHEY, CDR2 SVGAGI. CDR3: CASSRRQGSNNEQFF. CDR3 coding DNA: TGTGCCAGCAGTCGTCGACAAGGGAGCAACAATGAGCAGTTCTTC.

This clone was counted once. The chain combines TRBV4-1 with TRBJ2-5; tentatively, D is TRBD1 (5 bases). CDR1 is MGHRA and CDR2 is YSYEKL in the germline V gene. The CDR3 totals 18 residues. V gave up 0 bases and J gave up 4 bases, with 21 bases separating them. This chain's CDR3 is CASSQEGVSPGAGETQYF. The CDR3, as DNA: TGCGCCAGCAGCCAAGAAGGCGTTAGTCCTGGGGCCGGAGAGACCCAGTACTTC.

V gene TRBV18 combines with J gene TRBJ2-3; 7 bases align to TRBD1. This CDR3 spans 15 amino acids. Trimming cost V 5 bases and J 0 bases; bases outside gene matches: 5. Germline lookup yields CDR1 KGHSH and CDR2 LQKENI. In DNA, the CDR3 is TGTGCCAGCTCAACAACAGGGGTTAGCACAGATACGCAGTATTTT. Translating gives CASSTTGVSTDTQYF.

This chain uses TRBV27 with TRBJ1-3, with 9 bases that match TRBD1. The trim removed 6 bases at V and 0 bases at J, leaving 3 bases unmatched. Per germline, CDR1 MNHEY and CDR2 SMNVEV (reference sequence). The CDR3 has 15 amino acids. DNA of the CDR3: TGTGCCAGCAGCCGGGACAGGGTCTCTGGAAACACCATATATTTT. This encodes CASSRDRVSGNTIYF.

The chain carries TRBV9 and TRBJ2-5, with 12 bases matching TRBD2. The germline V gene has CDR1 SGDLS and CDR2 YYNGEE. This CDR3 has 19 residues. Trimming cost V 0 bases and J 3 bases; bases outside gene matches: 12. The CDR3 DNA sequence: TGTGCCAGCAGCGTAGGAGCAACTAGCGGGGGGACTCGGAAAGAGACCCAGTACTTC. Translation gives CASSVGATSGGTRKETQYF. Filled out from reference TRBV9 and TRBJ2-5, the complete variable domain reads DSGVTQTPKHLITATGQRVTLRCSPRSGDLSVYWYQQSLDQGLQFLIQYYNGEERAKGNILERFSAQQFPDLHSELNLSSLELGDSALYFCASSVGATSGGTRKETQYFGPGTRLLVL.

This chain joins TRBV27 and TRBJ2-7; D not certain. CDR1 is MNHEY and CDR2 is SMNVEV in the germline V gene (reference sequence). Trimming pared 8 bases from V and 3 bases from J, leaving 11 bases between. This CDR3 contains 12 residues. The CDR3 DNA follows: TGTGCCAGCCGAGGATTGGACTACGAGCAGTACTTC. Protein sequence: CASRGLDYEQYF.